This T cell receptor beta chain was sequenced during a study of monozygotic twins with inflammatory bowel disease. Study-wide results and limits: TCRbeta diversity (inverse Simpson) was lower in IBD patients than in healthy co-twins. Immunosuppressive treatments differing between patients may have added repertoire variability.

Germline V CDR1 and CDR2: SGHRS, YFSETQ. CDR3 length: 15 amino acids. Both TCRalpha and TCRbeta cDNA were subjected to two nested PCRs lasting around 15 and 9 cycles. TCRdb re-analyzed the 5' RACE reads; it lists each CDR3 protein once, without DNA. The sample yields a few hundred thousand distinct CDR3 sequences, of which the top ten take up around 2.6%. Turning to this clonotype: Its antigen is not known.

Blood was collected, around 2.7 ml per donor. The rearrangement uses TRBV5-1 and TRBJ2-4; TCRdb selects TRBD1, and the lack of DNA leaves this call unchecked. This TCR derives from a human donor with ulcerative colitis or Crohn's disease, or a healthy co-twin of an affected twin (not recorded which). The sequencing input was blood. CDR3 in amino acids: CASSYGRGVGNIQYF.